The rows below give T cell receptor beta chains drawn from one sample of a study of blood T cell repertoires in COVID-19. Assay used: immunoSEQ multiplex PCR; TCRdb lists only in-frame clones, some missing. The sample holds about 190,000 clones, roughly 90% seen once. The sequenced sample consisted of peripheral blood. The receptors come from a man in his forties with acute or convalescent COVID-19. CDR3s leave out the opening cysteine and the closing phenylalanine or tryptophan.

v_gene	j_gene	len	CDR3aa
TRBV30	TRBJ2-4	15	AWSLGTSGGSKNIQY
TRBV5-6	TRBJ1-2	14	ASSDQSTAPRGGYT
TRBV5-4	TRBJ2-1	13	ASSLDLSSYNEQF
TRBV5-1	TRBJ2-7	14	ASSTGLAGARSEQY
TRBV5-4	TRBJ2-5	12	ASSSGEIEETQY
TRBV2	TRBJ1-4	14	ASSGGAGGGGEKLF
TRBV25-1	TRBJ1-1	15	ASKPGQGKVRNTEAF
TRBV20-1	TRBJ1-5	13	SASLPGSGNQPQH
TRBV7-2	TRBJ2-3	14	ASSLLGGDSTDTQY
TRBV6-2/TRBV6-3	TRBJ2-7	14	ASSLTGGRFNYEQY
TRBV30	TRBJ1-2	12	AWEPDSKVKGYT
TRBV21-1	TRBJ1-4	16	ASSSPGTGAGGDEKLF
TRBV7-2	TRBJ2-7	13	ASSRGGTQPYEQY
TRBV28	TRBJ2-1	10	ATRGGWNEQF
TRBV5-8	TRBJ2-7	12	ASSRQGLSYEQY
TRBV18	TRBJ1-1	11	ASSPGQDTEAF
TRBV11-2	TRBJ1-1	12	ASSLGRGVTEAF
TRBV18	TRBJ2-5	10	ASSPIEETQY
TRBV5-1	TRBJ1-6	14	ASSARPLSGNSPLH
TRBV5-1	TRBJ1-4	13	ASSPGQSTNEKLF
TRBV5-1	TRBJ2-3	10	ASSSSTDTQY
TRBV4-3	TRBJ2-5	13	ASSQEGDRGGTQY
TRBV7-9	TRBJ2-5	14	ASSLGIDGGRETQY
TRBV5-6	TRBJ2-7	13	ASSLYAGNYDEQY
TRBV11-2	TRBJ1-2	13	ASSFSTGAKYGYT
TRBV12-3/TRBV12-4	TRBJ1-4	11	ASRSTGTEKLF
TRBV9	TRBJ1-6	12	ASSTRTDNSPLH
TRBV6-5	TRBJ1-2	10	ASSPGQGGYT
TRBV2	TRBJ1-2	12	ASSPTQGNYGYT
TRBV7-9	TRBJ1-2	10	ASTSEIYGYT
TRBV15	TRBJ2-1	13	ATSQRTSSINEQF
TRBV7-9	TRBJ1-6	12	ASSPSGGSSPLH
TRBV2	TRBJ1-3	13	ASSWTETTGNTIY
TRBV2	TRBJ1-5	15	ASSALGSQGTKQPQH
TRBV28	TRBJ2-7	13	ASSSPGTGPFEQY
TRBV6-1	TRBJ2-1	12	ASSEPRRNNEQF
TRBV7-9	TRBJ1-5	11	ASSMTGNQPQH
TRBV19	TRBJ1-2	15	ASSIGVVRGTDYGYT
TRBV6-1	TRBJ2-5	12	ASSEGLTQETQY
TRBV7-7	TRBJ2-7	13	ASSQQTGRWGEQY
TRBV6-2/TRBV6-3	TRBJ1-3	12	ASSLQGTGNTIY
TRBV5-6	TRBJ2-1	15	ASSTGRGGAPWDEQF
TRBV5-8	TRBJ1-1	16	ASSLLPGTGFGYTEAF
TRBV11-2	TRBJ2-1	13	ASSSSSGGAYEQF